This entry lists 14 T cell receptor beta chains sequenced from one sample in a study of early T cells in non-severe SARS-CoV-2 infection. Using its own MiXCR run on the 5' RACE reads, TCRdb lists one record per CDR3 protein. The sample gives under 70,000 distinct CDR3 sequences, 11% of which show up once; less than 5% is in the top ten. Specimen: whole blood. All receptors derive from an adult who was a healthcare worker with PCR-confirmed SARS-CoV-2 infection or an uninfected control (not recorded which).

J is TRBJ1-2 and V is TRBV3-1; D is unresolved. V lost 0 bases and J lost 2, with 7 bases in between. Germline values: CDR1 LGHDT, CDR2 YNNKEL (reference sequence). CDR3 size: 14 residues. For the CDR3, the DNA is TGTGCCAGCAGCCAAGAGAACTTCAACTATGGCTACACCTTC. Translating it yields CASSQENFNYGYTF.

V and J are TRBV13 and TRBJ1-1; weak D call: TRBD1 (6 bases). Trimming shortened V by 4 bases and J by 3 bases, and 15 bases separated the two germline ends. In germline, CDR1 is PRHDT, CDR2 FYEKMQ (reference sequence). The CDR3 consists of 15 residues. For the CDR3, the DNA is TGTGCCAGCAGCTCACCCCACACAGGGTACACTGAAGCTTTCTTT. Encoded protein: CASSSPHTGYTEAFF.

On this clonotype: An end of the junction does not agree with germline; a read error may underlie this. This chain uses TRBV29-1 with TRBJ2-3; 9 bases fit TRBD2. The CDR3 covers 12 residues. Germline V gives CDR1 SQVTM, CDR2 ANQGSEA. In nucleotides, the CDR3 is TGCAGCACCCGGACTAGCGCAGATACTCAGTATTTT. Its translation is CSTRTSADTQYF.

This clonotype was seen many times. V gene TRBV6-1 combines with J gene TRBJ2-1, with 7 bases matching TRBD2. Germline V lookup: CDR1 MNHNS, CDR2 SASEGT. This CDR3 contains 15 residues. The ends lost 8 bases at V and 6 bases at J; junction bases unmatched: 13. The CDR3 nucleotides read TGTGCCAGCGGGGGGGTGGGACTCCACCGCAATGAGCAGTTCTTC. Its protein is CASGGVGLHRNEQFF.

This clonotype was seen many times. V usage is TRBV28 and J usage is TRBJ1-5; the D gene is possibly TRBD1 (5 bases). Trimming took 3 bases from V and 7 from J, leaving 16 bases between them. The CDR3 is made up of 15 amino acids. Germline assignment: CDR1 MDHEN and CDR2 SYDVKM. CDR3 in DNA: TGTGCCAGCAGTTTTGTAGGGGCCCCCGTCCAGCCCCAGCATTTT. Translating it yields CASSFVGAPVQPQHF.

This clonotype was seen at least ten times. This chain links TRBV20-1 with TRBJ2-2; tentatively, D is TRBD1 (5 bases). V gave up 0 bases and J gave up 3 bases, with 11 bases separating them. In germline, CDR1 is DFQATT, CDR2 SNEGSKA (reference sequence). CDR3 length: 15 residues. The CDR3 bases are TGCAGTGCTAGAGATGGAAGGGGTGACACCGGGGAGCTGTTTTTT. Translated, it gives CSARDGRGDTGELFF.

This clonotype was seen repeatedly, ten times or more. This sequence joins TRBV10-3 and TRBJ1-4; D unclear. The CDR3 has 14 amino acids. V lost 2 bases and J 5 bases, leaving 9 bases between the germline ends. The germline CDR1 and CDR2 sequences are ENHRY and SYGVKD. CDR3 in amino acids: CAISERQGNEKLFF. CDR3 bases: TGTGCCATCAGTGAGCGACAAGGGAATGAAAAACTGTTTTTT.

The chain uses TRBV7-9 and TRBJ2-5, with 7 bases fitting TRBD1. Germline loops: CDR1 SEHNR, CDR2 FQNEAQ (reference sequence). The CDR3 extends over 15 amino acids. V was pared by 0 bases and J by 10 bases, with 11 bases of the junction left unmatched. CDR3 sequence reads: CASSLALVPRGNQYF. In DNA, the CDR3 is TGTGCCAGCAGCTTAGCGCTGGTCCCCAGGGGGAACCAGTACTTC.

The sample holds many counts of this clonotype. This chain joins TRBV10-3 and TRBJ1-6; D gene uncertain. The CDR3 extends over 15 amino acids. V was cut by 1 base and J by 1 base, with 5 bases left in between. CDR1 and CDR2 (germline): ENHRY, SYGVKD. The CDR3, as DNA: TGTGCCATCAGTGAGTGGGGTTCCTATAATTCACCCCTCCACTTT. It is translated as CAISEWGSYNSPLHF.

This clonotype appeared many times. The V and J genes are TRBV2 and TRBJ1-1, with a tentative D call TRBD1 (5 bases). Germline V gene lookup returns CDR1 SNHLY and CDR2 FYNNEI. V was trimmed by 4 bases and J by 6 bases, leaving 9 bases between them. This CDR3 comprises 12 residues. The CDR3 protein is CASSAGLPEAFF. The CDR3 region has the DNA TGTGCCAGCAGTGCAGGGCTCCCTGAAGCTTTCTTT.

This clonotype was found many times. The chain uses TRBV2 and TRBJ1-1; no definite D call. Germline CDR1 is SNHLY and CDR2 is FYNNEI. CDR3 length: 14 residues. V lost 5 bases and J lost 2, with 12 bases in between. The CDR3 DNA follows: TGTGCCAGCAGTCCCCTCGCTATTAACACTGAAGCTTTCTTT. It is translated as CASSPLAINTEAFF. Variable domain in full (rest from reference TRBV2 and TRBJ1-1): EPEVTQTPSHQVTQMGQEVILRCVPISNHLYFYWYRQILGQKVEFLVSFYNNEISEKSEIFDDQFSVERPDGSNFTLKIRSTKLEDSAMYFCASSPLAINTEAFFGQGTRLTVV.

The genes are TRBV12-3 or TRBV12-4 and TRBJ2-2; a possible D gene is TRBD2 (5 bases). The CDR3 consists of 13 residues. The ends were cut back, 8 bases at V and 5 bases at J, with 12 bases in the middle. The DNA for the CDR3 is TGTGCCAGCGGCCGGACTGTAACCGGGGAGCTGTTTTTT. Translated: CASGRTVTGELFF.

This clonotype was detected ten times or more. The chain couples TRBV11-2 to TRBJ2-5; perhaps TRBD1 as D (6 bases). With 3 bases removed from V and 4 bases from J, the gap between germline ends came to 15 bases. The CDR3 totals 15 residues. Germline V CDR1 and CDR2: SGHAT, FQNNGV. CDR3 loop: CASSLERTGRETQYF. CDR3 DNA sequence: TGTGCCAGCAGCTTGGAACGAACAGGGAGAGAGACCCAGTACTTC.

The rearrangement links TRBV20-1 to TRBJ1-4, with D unclear. CDR1 and CDR2 from the germline V gene are DFQATT and SNEGSKA (reference sequence). The CDR3 has 16 residues. V was pared by 1 base and J by 0 bases, with 12 bases between. The CDR3 protein is CSARASASPTNEKLFF. The DNA of the CDR3 is TGCAGTGCTAGAGCCTCAGCCAGTCCAACTAATGAAAAACTGTTTTTT.